The clone carrying this T cell receptor beta chain is a singleton in its sample. Random hexamers were used to reverse transcribe an amount of about 0.45 to 1 ug RNA. Amplification of TCR beta CDR3 across 54 Vbeta and 13 Jbeta was performed with immunoSEQ multiplex PCR. TCRdb reanalysed the immunoSEQ multiplex PCR reads using MiXCR and keeps one entry per CDR3 protein. The table records some 110,000 distinct CDR3 sequences, approximately 96% of them present only once. This entry belongs to a study of CD8 T cells in Susac syndrome. Controls were drawn from healthy donors and were matched for age and sex. The TEMRA cells underwent FACS enrichment, while the CD8+ and CD4+ T cells underwent negative isolation. Germline V gene sequence: CDR1 SEHNR, CDR2 FQNEAQ (reference sequence). This CDR3 comprises 13 residues. Trimming took off 5 bases at V and 2 bases at J, with 7 bases between the two ends.

The source of this sequence is a human donor in good health. The chain couples TRBV7-9 to TRBJ2-1; no firm D call. The sample comprised CD4+ T cells from PBMCs. This CDR3 is CASSPDPYNEQFF. The CDR3 DNA sequence: TGTGCCAGCAGCCCCGACCCCTACAATGAGCAGTTCTTC.